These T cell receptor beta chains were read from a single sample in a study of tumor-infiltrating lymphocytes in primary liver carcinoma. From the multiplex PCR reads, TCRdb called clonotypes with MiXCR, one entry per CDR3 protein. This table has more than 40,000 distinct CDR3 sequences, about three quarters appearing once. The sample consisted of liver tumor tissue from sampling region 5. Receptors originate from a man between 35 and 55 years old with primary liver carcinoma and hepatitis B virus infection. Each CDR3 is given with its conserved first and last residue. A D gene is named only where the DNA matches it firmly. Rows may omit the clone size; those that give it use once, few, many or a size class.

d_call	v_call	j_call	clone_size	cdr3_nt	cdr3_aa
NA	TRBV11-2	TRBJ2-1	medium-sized	TGTGCCAGCAGCCTCTCCTACCGGGGTCCCGTGAAACAGGTTCGCTCCTACAATGAGCAGTTCTTC	CASSLSYRGPVKQVRSYNEQFF
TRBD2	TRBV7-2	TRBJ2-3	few	TGTGCCAGCATGCTCCGGGAGGGCCGCACAGATACGCAGTATTTT	CASMLREGRTDTQYF
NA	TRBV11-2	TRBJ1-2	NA	TGTATCGGCAGAGAGAGTGACACCACCTATGGCTACACCTTC	CIGRESDTTYGYTF
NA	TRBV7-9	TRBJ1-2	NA	TGTGCCAGAAGCTTAGCCCCTACAGGGCAAGGGGATGGCTACACCTTC	CARSLAPTGQGDGYTF
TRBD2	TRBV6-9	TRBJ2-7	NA	TGTGTCAGCAGTTATTCGGGGCGGGACTACGAGGAGTACTTC	CVSSYSGRDYEEYF
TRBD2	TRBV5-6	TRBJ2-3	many	TGTGCCAGCAGCTTGTCCAGACTAGCGGTACTGTCAGATACGCAGTATTTT	CASSLSRLAVLSDTQYF
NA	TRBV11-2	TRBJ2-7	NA	TGTGCCAGCAGCTTAACTTACACTGACTGCGAGCAGTACTTC	CASSLTYTDCEQYF
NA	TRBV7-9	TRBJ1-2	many	TGTGCCAGCAGCCGAGGGGGGAGAGGGGACTATGGCTACACCTTC	CASSRGGRGDYGYTF
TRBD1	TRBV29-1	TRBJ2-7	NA	TGCAGCGTCCGAGGGGGCGGGTGCGAGCAGTACTTC	CSVRGGGCEQYF
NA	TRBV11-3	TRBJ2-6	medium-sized	TGTGCCAGCAGCGACAGAGCTGGGGCCAACGTCCTGACTTTC	CASSDRAGANVLTF
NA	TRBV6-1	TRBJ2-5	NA	TGTGCCAGCACCAGGGAGATCCAAGGGACCCAGTGCTTC	CASTREIQGTQCF
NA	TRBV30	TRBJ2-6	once	TGTGCCTGGACAGTCTCCGGGGCCGACGTCCTGACTTTC	CAWTVSGADVLTF